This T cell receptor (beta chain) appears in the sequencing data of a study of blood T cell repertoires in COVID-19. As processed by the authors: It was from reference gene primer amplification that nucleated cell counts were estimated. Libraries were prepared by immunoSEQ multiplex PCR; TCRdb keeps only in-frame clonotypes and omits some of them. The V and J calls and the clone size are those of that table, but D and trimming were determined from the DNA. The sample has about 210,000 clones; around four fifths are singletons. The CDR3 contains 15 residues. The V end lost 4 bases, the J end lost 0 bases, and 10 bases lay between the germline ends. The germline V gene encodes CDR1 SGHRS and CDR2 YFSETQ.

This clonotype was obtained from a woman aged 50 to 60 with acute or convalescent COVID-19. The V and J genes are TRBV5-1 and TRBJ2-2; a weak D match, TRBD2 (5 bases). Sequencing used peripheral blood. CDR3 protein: CASSRGLTNTGELFF. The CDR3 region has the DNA TGCGCCAGCAGCCGCGGGTTAACGAACACCGGGGAGCTGTTTTTT.